The 15 T cell receptor beta chains below all came from one sample that was sequenced in a study of Ad26.COV2.S vaccination and SARS-CoV-2 variants. Described treatment: some 20 received Ad26.COV2.S at low or high dose, single or two shots; about five received placebo; per-sample allocation not given. Day 63 after the first vaccine or placebo injection was the time point for sampling. TCRdb keeps only in-frame clones here, not all; method: immunoSEQ multiplex PCR. The top ten clones hold less than 4% of a sample with roughly 420,000 clones, approximately 90% of them seen once. This specimen consisted of peripheral blood, obtained in a trial of Ad26.COV2.S vaccine versus placebo. These receptors originate from a person aged 18 to 59 who received the Ad26.COV2.S COVID-19 vaccine or a placebo.

In the case of this clone: This CDR3 is also generated by other DNA sequences in the sample. V is TRBV30 and J is TRBJ1-6, with 7 nucleotides matching TRBD1. V was clipped by 1 base and J by 7 bases; unmatched bases: 1. The CDR3 has 13 amino acids. Germline values: CDR1 GTSNPN, CDR2 SVGIG (reference sequence). The CDR3 spells CAWSEQGNSPLHF. CDR3 sequence (DNA): TGTGCCTGGAGTGAACAGGGGAATTCACCCCTCCACTTT.

A remark on this clone: Other DNA sequences in this specimen translate into the identical CDR3. This chain uses TRBV7-9 with TRBJ1-6; D is unresolved. From germline, CDR1 is SEHNR and CDR2 FQNEAQ (reference sequence). This CDR3 contains 13 residues. V was trimmed by 1 base and J by 10 bases, leaving 8 bases between them. CDR3 DNA: TGTGCCAGCAGCTTAGGGTCGGGGTCACCCCTCCACTTT. This encodes CASSLGSGSPLHF.

To note about this clone: The sample carries other DNA sequences with the same CDR3. This sequence joins TRBV7-2 and TRBJ1-1; no definite D call. V was cut by 4 bases and J by 1 base, with 10 bases left in between. Germline-derived CDR1 and CDR2 are SGHTA and FQGNSA. CDR3 length: 14 residues. The CDR3 here is CASSSGRRNTEAFF. The CDR3 DNA follows: TGTGCCAGCAGCTCCGGGCGGCGGAACACTGAAGCTTTCTTT.

The table lists this clone with a few counts. This sequence joins TRBV6-5 and TRBJ1-2; D unclear. The CDR3 covers 13 residues. Germline loops: CDR1 MNHEY, CDR2 SVGAGI. V lost 0 bases and J lost 7, with 9 bases in between. CDR3 loop: CASSYSSRSGYTF. DNA of the CDR3: TGTGCCAGCAGTTACTCGAGCCGGAGTGGCTACACCTTC.

The rearrangement joins TRBV7-3 to TRBJ2-1; D not resolved. Trimming shortened V by 5 bases and J by 4 bases, and 12 bases separated the two germline ends. The CDR3 runs 14 residues. From germline, CDR1 is SGHTA and CDR2 FQGTGA. DNA of the CDR3: TGTGCCAGCAGCGCCCCCGGGCTTTACAATGAGCAGTTCTTC. The encoded protein is CASSAPGLYNEQFF.

The chain links TRBV21-1 to TRBJ2-7; the table's D call of TRBD2 was not tested on the DNA. TRBV21-1 is classified as a pseudogene. This CDR3 region has 20 residues. DNA for the CDR3: TGTGCCAGCAGCAAAGAAAGCGGCCGAGCTAGGGGGAGGGTAGGCTACGAGCAGTACTTC. Amino acid sequence: CASSKESGRARGRVGYEQYF.

The chain couples TRBV14 to TRBJ1-4; tentative D call: TRBD1 (5 bases). The CDR3 sequence is 14 residues long. V was cut by 6 bases and J by 8 bases, with 16 bases left in between. CDR1 SGHDN and CDR2 FVKESK come from the germline V gene. The chain's CDR3 is CASSPDRGVEKLFF. The CDR3 region has the DNA TGTGCCAGCAGTCCGGATAGGGGCGTAGAAAAACTGTTTTTT. Full variable domain (missing parts from reference TRBV14 and TRBJ1-4): EAGVTQFPSHSVIEKGQTVTLRCDPISGHDNLYWYRRVMGKEIKFLLHFVKESKQDESGMPNNRFLAERTGGTYSTLKVQPAELEDSGVYFCASSPDRGVEKLFFGSGTQLSVL.

The chain employs TRBV10-3 and TRBJ1-1; D unclear. V lost 7 bases and J lost 0, with 18 bases in between. Germline V gives CDR1 ENHRY, CDR2 SYGVKD. The CDR3 runs to 16 residues. The CDR3 coding sequence is TGTGCCATCACCCAGAGTTTGGGAGTCATGAACACTGAAGCTTTCTTT. It is translated as CAITQSLGVMNTEAFF.

The chain recombines TRBV12-5 with TRBJ2-7, with D possibly TRBD2 on 6 matching bases. Trimming stripped 0 bases from V and 4 bases from J, with 25 bases between. Germline CDR1 LGHNT, CDR2 FRNRAP. The CDR3 is 19 amino acids. The CDR3 nucleotides are TGTGCTAGTGGTTTGGTAAGTTCCAGGGCAGCGGGTAACCTTTACGAGCAGTACTTC. Encoded protein: CASGLVSSRAAGNLYEQYF.

The genes are TRBV6-5 and TRBJ2-3; 10 nucleotides agree with TRBD2. The V and J ends lost 6 bases and 6 bases, in that order; junction bases with no gene match: 6. The CDR3 runs to 14 residues. Germline V gene lookup returns CDR1 MNHEY and CDR2 SVGAGI. This chain's CDR3 is CASRRGTSADTQYF. The CDR3 bases are TGTGCCAGCAGGCGGGGGACTAGCGCCGATACGCAGTATTTT.

V is TRBV30 and J is TRBJ2-3, with 7 positions matching TRBD2. CDR1 is GTSNPN and CDR2 is SVGIG in the germline V gene (reference sequence). The CDR3 loop spans 14 amino acids. The ends lost 1 base at V and 4 bases at J; junction bases unmatched: 5. The CDR3 is CAWSGGGRADTQYF. The CDR3 bases are TGTGCCTGGAGTGGGGGGGGTCGAGCAGATACGCAGTATTTT.

The chain employs TRBV20-1 and TRBJ2-7; D is possibly TRBD1 (6 bases). In germline, CDR1 is DFQATT, CDR2 SNEGSKA (reference sequence). Trimming left V 3 bases short and J 3 bases short, with 12 bases between. CDR3 size: 13 residues. The CDR3 sequence is CSASTRDNYEQYF. The DNA for the CDR3 is TGCAGTGCTAGTACCCGGGACAACTACGAGCAGTACTTC.

The chain combines TRBV7-8 with TRBJ1-6; D is possibly TRBD1 (6 bases). V lost 5 bases and J 7 bases, leaving 18 bases between the germline ends. The germline V gene encodes CDR1 SGHVS and CDR2 FQNEAQ. The CDR3 sequence is 16 residues long. The DNA of the CDR3 is TGTGCCAGCAGCCCCTCACAATTCACAGGGAATTCACCCCTCCACTTT. Its translation is CASSPSQFTGNSPLHF. Looking up the rest from reference TRBV7-8 and TRBJ1-6 gives the full variable domain: GAGVSQSPRYKVAKRGQDVALRCDPISGHVSLFWYQQALGQGPEFLTYFQNEAQLDKSGLPSDRFFAERPEGSVSTLKIQRTQQEDSAVYLCASSPSQFTGNSPLHFGNGTRLTVT.

The V call is TRBV4-3, the J call TRBJ2-1, with TRBD2 identical over 8 bases. The CDR3 contains 17 residues. Looked up from germline, CDR1 is LGHNA and CDR2 is YSLEER. V lost 4 bases, J lost 3 bases, and 11 bases stayed unmatched. The DNA for the CDR3 is TGCGCCAGCAGCCCCCGTCCGGGGGGGGACTACTACAATGAGCAGTTCTTC. Residues: CASSPRPGGDYYNEQFF.

The chain carries TRBV18 and TRBJ2-2, with no clear D. V gave up 0 bases and J gave up 3 bases, with 11 bases separating them. CDR3 size: 16 residues. Germline CDR1 and CDR2: KGHSH and LQKENI. The CDR3 DNA follows: TGTGCCAGCTCACCACCTAATGTAGGCGACACCGGGGAGCTGTTTTTT. Its translation: CASSPPNVGDTGELFF.